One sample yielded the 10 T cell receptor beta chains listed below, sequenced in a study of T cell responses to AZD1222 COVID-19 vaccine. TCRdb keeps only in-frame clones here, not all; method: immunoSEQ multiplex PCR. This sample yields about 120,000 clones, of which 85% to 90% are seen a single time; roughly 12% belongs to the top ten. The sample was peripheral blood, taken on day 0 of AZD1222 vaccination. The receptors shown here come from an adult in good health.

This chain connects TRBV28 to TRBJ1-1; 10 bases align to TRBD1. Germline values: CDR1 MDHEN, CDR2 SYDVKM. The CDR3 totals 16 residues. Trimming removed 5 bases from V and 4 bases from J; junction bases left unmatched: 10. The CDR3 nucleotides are TGTGCCAGCAGTCCTCGGGGAGGGACAGGGGCCACTGAAGCTTTCTTT. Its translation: CASSPRGGTGATEAFF.

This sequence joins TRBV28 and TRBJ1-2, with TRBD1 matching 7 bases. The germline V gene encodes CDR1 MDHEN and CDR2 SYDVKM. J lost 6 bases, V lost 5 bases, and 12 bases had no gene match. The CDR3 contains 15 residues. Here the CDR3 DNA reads TGTGCCAGCAGTATACCCTCGACAGGGCGGGATGGCTACACCTTC. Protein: CASSIPSTGRDGYTF.

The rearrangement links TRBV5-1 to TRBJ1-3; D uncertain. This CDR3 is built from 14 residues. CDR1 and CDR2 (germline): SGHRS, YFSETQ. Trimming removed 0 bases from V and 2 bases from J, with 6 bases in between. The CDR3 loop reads CASSLGQPGNTIYF. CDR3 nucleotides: TGCGCCAGCAGCTTGGGGCAGCCTGGAAACACCATATATTTT.

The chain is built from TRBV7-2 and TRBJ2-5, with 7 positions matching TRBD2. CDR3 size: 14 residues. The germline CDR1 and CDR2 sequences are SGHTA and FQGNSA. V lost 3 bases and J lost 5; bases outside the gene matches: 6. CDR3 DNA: TGTGCCAGCAGCTTCGGGGGGTTTAGTGAGACCCAGTACTTC. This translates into CASSFGGFSETQYF. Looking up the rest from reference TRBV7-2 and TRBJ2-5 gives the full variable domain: GAGVSQSPSNKVTEKGKDVELRCDPISGHTALYWYRQSLGQGLEFLIYFQGNSAPDKSGLPSDRFSAERTGGSVSTLTIQRTQQEDSAVYLCASSFGGFSETQYFGPGTRLLVL.

CDR3 sequence reads: CASEGQGRYEQYF. The CDR3 bases are TGTGCCAGCGAGGGACAGGGGCGCTACGAGCAGTACTTC. This chain links TRBV2 with TRBJ2-7; 10 bases agree with TRBD1. V gave up 8 bases and J gave up 3 bases; unmatched junction bases: 4. The CDR3 contains 13 residues. Germline CDR1 SNHLY, CDR2 FYNNEI.

CDR3 in DNA: TGTGCCAGCAAATCCAGGGGAACAGATACGCAGTATTTT. Encoded protein: CASKSRGTDTQYF. The chain recombines TRBV11-2 with TRBJ2-3; possibly TRBD1 for D (6 bases). The CDR3 has 13 residues. V lost 7 bases and J lost 3, with 11 bases in between. CDR1 SGHAT and CDR2 FQNNGV come from the germline V gene.

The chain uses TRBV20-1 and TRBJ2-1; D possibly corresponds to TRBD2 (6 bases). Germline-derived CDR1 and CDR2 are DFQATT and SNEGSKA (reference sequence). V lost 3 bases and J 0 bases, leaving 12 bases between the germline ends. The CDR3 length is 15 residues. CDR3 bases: TGCAGTGCTAGTAGGCGGGGTAGCTCCTACAATGAGCAGTTCTTC. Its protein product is CSASRRGSSYNEQFF.

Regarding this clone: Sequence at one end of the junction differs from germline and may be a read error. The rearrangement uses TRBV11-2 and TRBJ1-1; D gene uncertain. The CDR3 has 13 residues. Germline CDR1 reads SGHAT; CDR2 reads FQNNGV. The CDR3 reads CATSFQANTEAFF. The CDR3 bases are TGTGCCACCAGCTTCCAAGCGAACACTGAAGCTTTCTTT.

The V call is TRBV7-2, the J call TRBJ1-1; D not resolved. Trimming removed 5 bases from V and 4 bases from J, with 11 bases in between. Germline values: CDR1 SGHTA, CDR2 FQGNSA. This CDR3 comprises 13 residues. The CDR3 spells CASSLGGLTEAFF. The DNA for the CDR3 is TGTGCCAGCAGCCTAGGCGGTCTCACTGAAGCTTTCTTT.

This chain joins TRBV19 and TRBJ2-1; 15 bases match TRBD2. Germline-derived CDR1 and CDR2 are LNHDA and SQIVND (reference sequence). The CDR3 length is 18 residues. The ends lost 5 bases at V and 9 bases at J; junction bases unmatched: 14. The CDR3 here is CASSPPLGTSGRMSEQFF. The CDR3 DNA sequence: TGTGCCAGTAGTCCTCCCCTCGGGACTAGCGGGAGGATGAGTGAGCAGTTCTTC. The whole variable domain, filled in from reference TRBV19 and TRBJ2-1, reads DGGITQSPKYLFRKEGQNVTLSCEQNLNHDAMYWYRQDPGQGLRLIYYSQIVNDFQKGDIAEGYSVSREKKESFPLTVTSAQKNPTAFYLCASSPPLGTSGRMSEQFFGPGTRLTVL.